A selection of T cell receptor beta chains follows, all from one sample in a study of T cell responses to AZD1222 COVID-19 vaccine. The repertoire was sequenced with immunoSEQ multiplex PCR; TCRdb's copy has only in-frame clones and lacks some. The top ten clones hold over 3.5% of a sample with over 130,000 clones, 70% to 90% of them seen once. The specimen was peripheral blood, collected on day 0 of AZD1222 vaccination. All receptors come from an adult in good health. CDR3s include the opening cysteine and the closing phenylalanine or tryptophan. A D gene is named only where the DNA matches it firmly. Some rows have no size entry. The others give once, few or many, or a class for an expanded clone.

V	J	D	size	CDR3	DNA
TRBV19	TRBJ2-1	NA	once	CASRTGTPTYNEQFF	TGTGCCAGTAGAACCGGGACTCCTACCTACAATGAGCAGTTCTTC
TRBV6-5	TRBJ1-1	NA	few	CASSFRKNTEAFF	TGTGCCAGCAGTTTCCGCAAGAACACTGAAGCTTTCTTT
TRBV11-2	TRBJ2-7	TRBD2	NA	CASSLGLAGGSYEQYF	TGTGCCAGCAGCTTAGGGCTGGCGGGGGGTTCCTACGAGCAGTACTTC
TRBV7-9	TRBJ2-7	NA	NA	CASKIGAGGDYEQYF	TGTGCCAGCAAAATAGGGGCAGGAGGGGACTACGAGCAGTACTTC
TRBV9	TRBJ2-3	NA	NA	CASRATGTDTQYF	TGTGCCAGCAGAGCAACAGGAACAGATACGCAGTATTTT
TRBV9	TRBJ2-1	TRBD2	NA	CASSVAGGPYNEQFF	TGTGCCAGCAGCGTAGCGGGAGGGCCCTACAATGAGCAGTTCTTC
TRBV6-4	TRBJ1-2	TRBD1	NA	CARQGYGDYGYTF	TGTGCCAGACAGGGGTATGGCGACTATGGCTACACCTTC
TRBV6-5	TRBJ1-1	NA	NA	CASSYSPSPNTEAFF	TGTGCCAGCAGTTACTCGCCCAGCCCGAACACTGAAGCTTTCTTT
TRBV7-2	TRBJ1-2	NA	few	CASSPQAGLNYGYTF	TGTGCCAGCAGCCCCCAAGCAGGACTTAACTATGGCTACACCTTC
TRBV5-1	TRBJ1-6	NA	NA	CASSLVGPENNSPLHF	TGCGCCAGCAGCTTGGTAGGGCCAGAGAATAATTCACCCCTCCACTTT
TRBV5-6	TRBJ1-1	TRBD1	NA	CASSWTGFRAFF	TGTGCCAGCAGCTGGACAGGTTTCAGAGCTTTCTTT
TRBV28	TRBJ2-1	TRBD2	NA	CASIPYSGRGPNEQFF	TGTGCCAGCATCCCGTATAGCGGGAGGGGTCCCAATGAGCAGTTCTTC
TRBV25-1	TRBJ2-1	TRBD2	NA	CASSEGMSGSDEQFF	TGTGCCAGCAGTGAGGGGATGAGCGGGAGTGATGAGCAGTTCTTC
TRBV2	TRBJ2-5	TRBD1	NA	CASRLTGGRETQYF	TGTGCCAGCAGATTAACAGGGGGCCGAGAGACCCAGTACTTC
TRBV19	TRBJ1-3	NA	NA	CASSWDGSSGNTIYF	TGTGCCAGTAGCTGGGACGGGAGTTCTGGAAACACCATATATTTT
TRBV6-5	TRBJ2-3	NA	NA	CASSRSADTQYF	TGTGCCAGCAGTAGGAGCGCAGATACGCAGTATTTT
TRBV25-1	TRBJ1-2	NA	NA	CASSESPTASYGYTF	TGTGCCAGCAGTGAATCCCCGACAGCCAGCTATGGCTACACCTTC
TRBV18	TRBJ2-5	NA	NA	CASSPWGSAGETQYF	TGTGCCAGCTCACCATGGGGTTCTGCGGGAGAGACCCAGTACTTC
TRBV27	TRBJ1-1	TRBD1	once	CASSKGQGVTEAFF	TGTGCCAGCAGTAAAGGACAGGGGGTAACTGAAGCTTTCTTT
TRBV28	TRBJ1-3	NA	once	CASSPPGVSGNTIYF	TGTGCCAGCAGCCCCCCGGGAGTCTCTGGAAACACCATATATTTT
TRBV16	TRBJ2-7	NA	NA	CASSQSADSYEQYF	TGTGCCAGCAGCCAATCGGCAGACTCCTACGAGCAGTACTTC
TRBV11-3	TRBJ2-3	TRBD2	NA	CASSPRTSGIRGDTQYF	TGTGCCAGCAGCCCGCGGACTAGCGGGATTCGTGGAGATACGCAGTATTTT
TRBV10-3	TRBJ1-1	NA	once	CAISPGENTEAFF	TGTGCCATCAGCCCGGGGGAGAACACTGAAGCTTTCTTT
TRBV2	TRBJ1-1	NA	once	CASSEMGYTEAFF	TGTGCCAGCAGTGAAATGGGCTACACTGAAGCTTTCTTT
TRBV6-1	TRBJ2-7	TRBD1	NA	CASSEVDRGRNEQYF	TGTGCCAGCAGTGAAGTCGACAGGGGGCGAAACGAGCAGTACTTC
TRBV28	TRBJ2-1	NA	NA	CASNSPNTGEGFHEQFF	TGTGCCAGCAATTCCCCGAATACAGGGGAGGGTTTCCATGAGCAGTTCTTC
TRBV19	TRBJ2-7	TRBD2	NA	CASSRAASGGVLYF	TGTGCCAGTAGCAGGGCGGCTAGCGGGGGTGTGTTGTACTTC
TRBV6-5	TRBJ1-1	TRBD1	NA	CASSQKTGSYTEAFF	TGTGCCAGCAGCCAAAAGACAGGGAGCTACACTGAAGCTTTCTTT
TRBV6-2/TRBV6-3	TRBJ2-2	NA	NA	CASSYPPGAGTGELFF	TGTGCCAGCAGTTACCCCCCAGGGGCGGGCACCGGGGAGCTGTTTTTT
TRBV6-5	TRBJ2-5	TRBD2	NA	CASTAGGETQYF	TGTGCCAGCACGGCGGGAGGAGAGACCCAGTACTTC
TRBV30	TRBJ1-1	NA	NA	CAWRLGRLNTEAFF	TGTGCCTGGAGATTGGGCAGGTTGAACACTGAAGCTTTCTTT
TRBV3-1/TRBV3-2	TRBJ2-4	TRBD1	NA	CASSLRDRDNIQYF	TGTGCCAGCAGCCTCCGGGACAGGGACAACATTCAGTACTTC
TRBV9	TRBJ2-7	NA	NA	CASSAPGQDYEQYF	TGTGCCAGCAGCGCCCCGGGACAAGACTACGAGCAGTACTTC
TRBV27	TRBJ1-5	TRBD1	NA	CASSPGDRGINQPQHF	TGTGCCAGCAGTCCTGGGGACAGGGGGATCAATCAGCCCCAGCATTTT
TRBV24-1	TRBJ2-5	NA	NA	CATSDSLKGGQETQYF	TGTGCCACCAGTGATTCTTTGAAGGGGGGCCAAGAGACCCAGTACTTC
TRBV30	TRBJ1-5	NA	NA	CAYNKGGNQPQHF	TGTGCCTACAACAAGGGGGGCAATCAGCCCCAGCATTTT
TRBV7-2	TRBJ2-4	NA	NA	CASSLAGQGGNIQYF	TGTGCCAGCAGCTTAGCAGGGCAGGGGGGTAACATTCAGTACTTC
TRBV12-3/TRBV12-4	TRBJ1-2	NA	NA	CASSPGYVYGYTF	TGTGCCAGCAGTCCGGGGTACGTTTATGGCTACACCTTC
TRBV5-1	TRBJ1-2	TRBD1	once	CASRQGPRQGNYGYTF	TGCGCCAGCAGACAAGGCCCCCGACAGGGGAACTATGGCTACACCTTC
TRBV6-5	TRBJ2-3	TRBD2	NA	CASSRGGGTDTQYF	TGTGCCAGCAGTCGGGGAGGGGGCACAGATACGCAGTATTTT
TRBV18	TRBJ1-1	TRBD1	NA	CASSQGQGAQGVTEAFF	TGTGCCAGCTCACAAGGACAGGGGGCGCAGGGGGTCACTGAAGCTTTCTTT
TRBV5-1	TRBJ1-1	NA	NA	CASSSDGENTEAFF	TGCGCCAGCAGCTCGGACGGGGAGAACACTGAAGCTTTCTTT
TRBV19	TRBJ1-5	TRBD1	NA	CASSSRQGRLQPQHF	TGTGCCAGTAGTTCCCGACAGGGTCGACTTCAGCCCCAGCATTTT
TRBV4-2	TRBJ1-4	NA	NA	CASHRQLNEKLFF	TGTGCCAGCCACCGGCAGCTAAATGAAAAACTGTTTTTT
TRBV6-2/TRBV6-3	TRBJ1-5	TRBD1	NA	CASSSQGTGSNQPQHF	TGTGCCAGCAGTTCTCAAGGGACAGGTAGCAATCAGCCCCAGCATTTT
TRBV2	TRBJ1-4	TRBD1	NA	CASTGQGWVEKLFF	TGTGCCAGCACCGGACAGGGATGGGTAGAAAAACTGTTTTTT
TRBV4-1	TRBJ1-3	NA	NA	CASSPIGAAGNTIYF	TGCGCCAGCAGCCCGATTGGGGCGGCCGGAAACACCATATATTTT
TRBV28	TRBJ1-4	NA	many	CASREAEPNEKLFF	TGTGCCAGCAGAGAGGCCGAGCCGAATGAAAAACTGTTTTTT
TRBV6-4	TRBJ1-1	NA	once	CASSEFENTEAFF	TGTGCCAGCAGTGAGTTTGAGAACACTGAAGCTTTCTTT
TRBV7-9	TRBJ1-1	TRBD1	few	CASSPPLRTGHTEAFF	TGTGCCAGCAGCCCACCCCTCCGGACAGGGCACACTGAAGCTTTCTTT
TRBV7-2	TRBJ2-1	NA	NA	CASRTDTRRGEQFF	TGTGCCAGCAGAACCGACACCCGGCGGGGAGAGCAGTTCTTC